This T cell receptor (beta chain) emerged from a study of T cell responses to AZD1222 COVID-19 vaccine. Study summary: Second-dose intervals of approximately 4 or approximately 12 weeks were pooled. Study results and caveats: Only a handful of AZD1222 recipients, roughly 6 in all, had baseline seropositivity. Dominant at 160-218 and 743-854, vaccine-associated CD4 TCRs also spanned spike. Clonal diversity may have been underestimated in mostly white British donors.

Assay: immunoSEQ multiplex PCR; the TCRdb copy retains only in-frame clones and omits some. The top ten clones hold about 26% of a sample with 92,000 or so clones, 75% to 90% of them seen once. Details on this clone: The antigen remains undetermined.

V lost 4 bases, J lost 6 bases, and 7 bases stayed unmatched. Germline-derived CDR1 and CDR2 are SGHNT and YYREEE (reference sequence). The length of the CDR3 is 15 residues. The receptor comes from an adult in good health. The chain employs TRBV5-4 and TRBJ2-5, with 12 bases fitting TRBD2. The sample consisted of peripheral blood, taken on day 0 of AZD1222 vaccination. CDR3 sequence reads: CASSTRLAGDQTQYF. In DNA form, the CDR3 reads TGTGCCAGCAGCACCAGACTAGCGGGAGATCAGACCCAGTACTTC.